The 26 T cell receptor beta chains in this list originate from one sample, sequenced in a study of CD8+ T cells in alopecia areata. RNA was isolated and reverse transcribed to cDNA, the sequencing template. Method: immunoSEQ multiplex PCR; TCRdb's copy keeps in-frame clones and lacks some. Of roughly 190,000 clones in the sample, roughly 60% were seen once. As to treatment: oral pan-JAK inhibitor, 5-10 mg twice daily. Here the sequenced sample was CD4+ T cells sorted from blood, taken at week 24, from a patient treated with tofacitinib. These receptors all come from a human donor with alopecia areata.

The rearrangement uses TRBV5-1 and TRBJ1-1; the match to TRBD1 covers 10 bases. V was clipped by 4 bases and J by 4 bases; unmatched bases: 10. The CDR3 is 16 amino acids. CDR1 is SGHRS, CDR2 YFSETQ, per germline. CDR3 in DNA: TGCGCCAGCAGCCGCGACAGGGGGCCGGGGGGCACTGAAGCTTTCTTT. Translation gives CASSRDRGPGGTEAFF.

DNA of the CDR3: TGCGCCAGCCGCATGATACCAGGGGACACTGAAGCTTTCTTT. Translating it yields CASRMIPGDTEAFF. This chain links TRBV5-1 with TRBJ1-1, with a tentative D call TRBD1 (6 bases). Trimming took 7 bases from V and 3 from J, leaving 16 bases between them. This CDR3 contains 14 residues. CDR1 and CDR2 from the germline V gene are SGHRS and YFSETQ.

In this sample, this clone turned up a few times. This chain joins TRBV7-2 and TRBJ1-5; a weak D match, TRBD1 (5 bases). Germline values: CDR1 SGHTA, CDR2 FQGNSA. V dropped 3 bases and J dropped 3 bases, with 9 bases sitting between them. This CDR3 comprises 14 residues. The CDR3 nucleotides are TGTGCCAGCAGCTTTTGGGGGAACAATCAGCCCCAGCATTTT. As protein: CASSFWGNNQPQHF. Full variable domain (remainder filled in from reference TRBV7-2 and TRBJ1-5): GAGVSQSPSNKVTEKGKDVELRCDPISGHTALYWYRQSLGQGLEFLIYFQGNSAPDKSGLPSDRFSAERTGGSVSTLTIQRTQQEDSAVYLCASSFWGNNQPQHFGDGTRLSIL.

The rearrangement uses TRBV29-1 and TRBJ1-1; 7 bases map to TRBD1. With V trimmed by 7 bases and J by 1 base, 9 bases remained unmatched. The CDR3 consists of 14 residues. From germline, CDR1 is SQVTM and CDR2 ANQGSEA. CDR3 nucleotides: TGCAGCGCATACAGGGGCCAACAGAACACTGAAGCTTTCTTT. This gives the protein CSAYRGQQNTEAFF.

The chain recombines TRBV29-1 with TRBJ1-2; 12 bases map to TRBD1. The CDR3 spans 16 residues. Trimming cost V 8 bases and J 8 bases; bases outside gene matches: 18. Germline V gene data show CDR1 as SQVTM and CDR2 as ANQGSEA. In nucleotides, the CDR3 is TGCAGCTGCTTCTATCCCGGGACAGGGGGCGCGGAGGGCTACACCTTC. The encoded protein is CSCFYPGTGGAEGYTF. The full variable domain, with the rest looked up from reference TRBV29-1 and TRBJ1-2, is SAVISQKPSRDICQRGTSLTIQCQVDSQVTMMFWYRQQPGQSLTLIATANQGSEATYESGFVIDKFPISRPNLTFSTLTVSNMSPEDSSIYLCSCFYPGTGGAEGYTFGSGTRLTVV.

Here the CDR3 DNA reads TGTGCCAGCAGCGACCAACCCCAAGAGACCCAGTACTTC. Translated, it gives CASSDQPQETQYF. The chain links TRBV5-6 to TRBJ2-5, with D hard to call. V lost 4 bases and J 1 base, leaving 8 bases between the germline ends. The CDR3 is 13 residues long. Germline V CDR1 and CDR2: SGHDT, YYEEEE.

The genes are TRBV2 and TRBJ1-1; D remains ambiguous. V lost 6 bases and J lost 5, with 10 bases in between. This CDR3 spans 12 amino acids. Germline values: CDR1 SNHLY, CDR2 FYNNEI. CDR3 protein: CASRYTRTEAFF. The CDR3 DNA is TGTGCCAGCAGATACACTAGGACTGAAGCTTTCTTT.

CDR3 DNA: TGTGCCTGGAAAGGTACCCTGGTAAACATTCAGTACTTC. It translates to CAWKGTLVNIQYF. J is TRBJ2-4 and V is TRBV30; D is ambiguous. Germline assignment: CDR1 GTSNPN and CDR2 SVGIG (reference sequence). CDR3 length equals 13 residues. The V end was cut by 4 bases, the J end by 6 bases, with 13 bases between.

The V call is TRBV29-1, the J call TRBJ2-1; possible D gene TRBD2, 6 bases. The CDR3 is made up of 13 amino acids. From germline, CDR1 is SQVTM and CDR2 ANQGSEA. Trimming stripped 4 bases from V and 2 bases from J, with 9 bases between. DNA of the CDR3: TGCAGCGTTGTTAGCGGACCCTACAATGAGCAGTTCTTC. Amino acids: CSVVSGPYNEQFF.

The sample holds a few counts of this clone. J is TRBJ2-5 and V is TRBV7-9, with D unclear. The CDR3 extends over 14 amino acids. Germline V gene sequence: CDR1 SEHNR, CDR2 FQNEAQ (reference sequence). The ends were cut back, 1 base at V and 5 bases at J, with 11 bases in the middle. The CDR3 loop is CASSLEGTWETQYF. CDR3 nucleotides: TGTGCCAGCAGCTTAGAAGGAACTTGGGAGACCCAGTACTTC.

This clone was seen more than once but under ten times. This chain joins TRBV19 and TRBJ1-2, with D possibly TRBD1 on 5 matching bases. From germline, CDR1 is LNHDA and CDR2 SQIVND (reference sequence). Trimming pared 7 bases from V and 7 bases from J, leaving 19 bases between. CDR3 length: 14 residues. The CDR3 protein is CASTSGRQFGGYTF. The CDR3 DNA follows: TGTGCCAGTACCTCAGGCCGACAGTTCGGTGGCTACACCTTC.

This CDR3 is CASRQVFEQYF. CDR3 DNA: TGTGCCAGCAGGCAGGTGTTCGAGCAGTACTTC. This sequence joins TRBV21-1 and TRBJ2-7; the table gives TRBD1 as D, unverified against the DNA. TRBV21-1 is a documented pseudogene. The CDR3 totals 11 residues.

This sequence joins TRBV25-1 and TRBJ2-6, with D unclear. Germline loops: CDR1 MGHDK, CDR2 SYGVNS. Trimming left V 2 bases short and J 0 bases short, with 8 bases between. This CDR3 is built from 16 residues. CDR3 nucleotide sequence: TGTGCCAGCAGTGAACCTCTCGGCTCTGGGGCCAACGTCCTGACTTTC. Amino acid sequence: CASSEPLGSGANVLTF.

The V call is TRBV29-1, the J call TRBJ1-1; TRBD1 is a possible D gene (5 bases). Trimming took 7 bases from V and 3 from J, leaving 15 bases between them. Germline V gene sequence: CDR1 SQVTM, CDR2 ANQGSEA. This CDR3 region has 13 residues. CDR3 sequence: CSAWGRVDTEAFF. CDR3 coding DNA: TGCAGCGCCTGGGGGAGGGTAGACACTGAAGCTTTCTTT.

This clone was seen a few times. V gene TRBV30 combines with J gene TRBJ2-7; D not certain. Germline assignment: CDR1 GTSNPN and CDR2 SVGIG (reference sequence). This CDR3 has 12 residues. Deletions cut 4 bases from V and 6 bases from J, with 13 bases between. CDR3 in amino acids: CAWTKAGVEQYF. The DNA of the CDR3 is TGTGCCTGGACTAAAGCTGGGGTCGAGCAGTACTTC.

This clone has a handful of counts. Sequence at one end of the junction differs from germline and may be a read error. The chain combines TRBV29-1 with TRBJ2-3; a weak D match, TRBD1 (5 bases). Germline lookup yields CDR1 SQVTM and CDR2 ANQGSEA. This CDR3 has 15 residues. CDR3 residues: CSVEGAATHTDTQYF. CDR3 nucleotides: TGCAGCGTCGAAGGGGCAGCCACCCACACAGATACGCAGTATTTT.

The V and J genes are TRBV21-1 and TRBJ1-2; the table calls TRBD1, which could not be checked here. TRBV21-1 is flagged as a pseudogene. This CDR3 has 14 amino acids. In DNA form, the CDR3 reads TGTGCCAGCAGCAGAAGAACAGGGAACTATGGCTACACCTTC. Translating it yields CASSRRTGNYGYTF.

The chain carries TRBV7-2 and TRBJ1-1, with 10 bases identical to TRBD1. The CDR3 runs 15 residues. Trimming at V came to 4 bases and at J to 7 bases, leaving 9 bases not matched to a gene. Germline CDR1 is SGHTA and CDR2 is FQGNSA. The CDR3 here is CASSSRGQGNFEAFF. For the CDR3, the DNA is TGTGCCAGCAGCTCCCGGGGACAGGGGAATTTTGAAGCTTTCTTT. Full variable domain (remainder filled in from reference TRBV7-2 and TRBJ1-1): GAGVSQSPSNKVTEKGKDVELRCDPISGHTALYWYRQSLGQGLEFLIYFQGNSAPDKSGLPSDRFSAERTGGSVSTLTIQRTQQEDSAVYLCASSSRGQGNFEAFFGQGTRLTVV.

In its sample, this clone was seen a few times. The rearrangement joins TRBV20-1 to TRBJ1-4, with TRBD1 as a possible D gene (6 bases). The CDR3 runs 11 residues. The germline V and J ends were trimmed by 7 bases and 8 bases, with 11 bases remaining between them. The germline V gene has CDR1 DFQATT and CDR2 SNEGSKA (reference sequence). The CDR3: CSVAGAEKLFF. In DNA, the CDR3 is TGCAGTGTCGCAGGGGCAGAAAAACTGTTTTTT.

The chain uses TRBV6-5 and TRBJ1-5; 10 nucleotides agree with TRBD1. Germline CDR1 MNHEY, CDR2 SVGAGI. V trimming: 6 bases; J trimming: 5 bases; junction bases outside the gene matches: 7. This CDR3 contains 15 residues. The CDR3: CASRAGTGVDQPQHF. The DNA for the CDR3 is TGTGCCAGCAGGGCCGGGACAGGGGTGGATCAGCCCCAGCATTTT.

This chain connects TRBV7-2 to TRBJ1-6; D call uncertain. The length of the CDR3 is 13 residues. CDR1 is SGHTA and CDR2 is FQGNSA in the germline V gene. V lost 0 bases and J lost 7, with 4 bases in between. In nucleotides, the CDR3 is TGTGCCAGCAGCTTAGCTCGGAATTCACCCCTCCACTTT. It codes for CASSLARNSPLHF.

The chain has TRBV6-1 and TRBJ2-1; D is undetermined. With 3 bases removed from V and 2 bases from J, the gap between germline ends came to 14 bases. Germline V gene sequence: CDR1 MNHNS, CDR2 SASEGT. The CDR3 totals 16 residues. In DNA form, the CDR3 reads TGTGCCAGCAGTGAGGAAGGGCGCGGCCCCTACAATGAGCAGTTCTTC. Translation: CASSEEGRGPYNEQFF.

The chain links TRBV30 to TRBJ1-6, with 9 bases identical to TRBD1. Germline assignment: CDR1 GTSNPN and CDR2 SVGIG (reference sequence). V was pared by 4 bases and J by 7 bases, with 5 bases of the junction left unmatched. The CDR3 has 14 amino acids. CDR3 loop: CAWKGQGINSPLHF. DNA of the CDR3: TGTGCCTGGAAGGGACAGGGCATCAATTCACCCCTCCACTTT.

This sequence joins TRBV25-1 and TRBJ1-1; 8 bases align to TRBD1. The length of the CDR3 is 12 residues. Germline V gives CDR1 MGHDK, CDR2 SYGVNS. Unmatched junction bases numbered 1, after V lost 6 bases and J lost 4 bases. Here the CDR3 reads CASRTGGTEAFF. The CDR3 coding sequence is TGTGCCAGCAGAACAGGGGGCACTGAAGCTTTCTTT. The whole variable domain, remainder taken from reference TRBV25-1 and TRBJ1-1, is EADIYQTPRYLVIGTGKKITLECSQTMGHDKMYWYQQDPGMELHLIHYSYGVNSTEKGDLSSESTVSRIRTEHFPLTLESARPSHTSQYLCASRTGGTEAFFGQGTRLTVV.

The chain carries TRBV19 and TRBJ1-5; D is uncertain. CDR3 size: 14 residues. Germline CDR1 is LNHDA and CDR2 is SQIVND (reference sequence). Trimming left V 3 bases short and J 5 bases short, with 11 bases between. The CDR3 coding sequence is TGTGCCAGTAGTATTTGGCGGGGAGATCAGCCCCAGCATTTT. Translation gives CASSIWRGDQPQHF.

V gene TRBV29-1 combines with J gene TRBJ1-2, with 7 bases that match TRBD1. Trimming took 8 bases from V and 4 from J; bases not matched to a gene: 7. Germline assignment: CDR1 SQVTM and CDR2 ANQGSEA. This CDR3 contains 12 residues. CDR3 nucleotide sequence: TGCAGCTTTAGGGGGCCGGGCTATGGCTACACCTTC. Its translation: CSFRGPGYGYTF. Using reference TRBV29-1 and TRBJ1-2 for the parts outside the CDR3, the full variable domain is SAVISQKPSRDICQRGTSLTIQCQVDSQVTMMFWYRQQPGQSLTLIATANQGSEATYESGFVIDKFPISRPNLTFSTLTVSNMSPEDSSIYLCSFRGPGYGYTFGSGTRLTVV.